The 2 T cell receptor beta chains presented below share a single source sample, sequenced in a study of OX40 agonist ivuxolimab in advanced cancers. Using immunoSEQ multiplex PCR, the repertoire was profiled, and TCRdb retains in-frame clones only, with some absent. Altogether 57,000 or so clones are present, roughly 86% being singletons, with the ten largest covering roughly 1.1%. The sequencing used CD4+ or CD8+ T cells sorted from blood, collected in a trial of the OX40 agonist ivuxolimab. The receptors were sampled from an adult with an advanced solid tumor such as melanoma, head and neck, liver or kidney cancer.

The chain carries TRBV27 and TRBJ2-2, with D tentatively TRBD2 (6 bases). CDR1 and CDR2 (germline): MNHEY, SMNVEV (reference sequence). The CDR3 consists of 13 residues. V lost 8 bases, J lost 5 bases, and 12 bases lay in between. The CDR3 here is CASGRGWTGELFF. CDR3 nucleotide sequence: TGTGCCAGCGGTCGGGGGTGGACCGGGGAGCTGTTTTTT.

The J gene is TRBJ1-4, the V gene TRBV7-2; D not certain. Germline values: CDR1 SGHTA, CDR2 FQGNSA. The CDR3 covers 14 residues. V dropped 0 bases and J dropped 0 bases, with 2 bases sitting between them. The CDR3 spells CASSLASTNEKLFF. CDR3 DNA: TGTGCCAGCAGCTTAGCTTCAACTAATGAAAAACTGTTTTTT.